One sample yielded the 30 T cell receptor beta chains listed below, sequenced in a study of T-cell memory formation after mild COVID-19. MiXCR was run by TCRdb on the 5' RACE reads, yielding one entry per CDR3 protein. The data contain fewer than 50,000 distinct CDR3 sequences, roughly 9.8% of them singletons. Sequencing used PBMCs or a T cell subset sorted from them (not recorded which). These receptors were obtained from an adult woman who had mild COVID-19 (a few samples of this study predate the infection). Cell type and time point are not known.

This chain links TRBV5-1 with TRBJ2-7; D gene uncertain. This CDR3 has 15 amino acids. In germline, CDR1 is SGHRS, CDR2 YFSETQ. Trimming removed 1 base from V and 0 bases from J, with 11 bases in between. CDR3 region: CASSLTRVNSYEQYF. The CDR3 coding sequence is TGCGCCAGCAGCTTGACCAGAGTTAACTCCTACGAGCAGTACTTC.

This clonotype has at least ten counts. The V gene is TRBV10-2, the J gene TRBJ1-1, with D perhaps TRBD1 (5 bases). CDR3 size: 14 residues. CDR1 is WSHSY, CDR2 SAAADI, per germline. The germline V and J ends were trimmed by 6 bases and 4 bases, with 15 bases remaining between them. The CDR3, as DNA: TGCGCCAGCAGGGACGAGGGGTTGAGCACTGAAGCTTTCTTT. It yields the protein CASRDEGLSTEAFF.

The gene calls are TRBV19 and TRBJ1-2; D gene uncertain. This CDR3 contains 13 residues. From germline, CDR1 is LNHDA and CDR2 SQIVND (reference sequence). Trimming removed 6 bases at V and 5 bases at J, with 13 bases between. The CDR3 region has the DNA TGTGCCAGTAGCCTTCTGATCTCTTATGGCTACACCTTC. This gives the protein CASSLLISYGYTF.

Sample share makes this clonotype medium-sized. The rearrangement joins TRBV7-2 to TRBJ2-3; D gene uncertain. With 1 base removed from V and 0 bases from J, the gap between germline ends came to 11 bases. The germline CDR1 and CDR2 sequences are SGHTA and FQGNSA. The length of the CDR3 is 16 residues. CDR3 bases: TGTGCCAGCAGCTTAGTTCTACCAACTAGCACAGATACGCAGTATTTT. Its protein product is CASSLVLPTSTDTQYF. Looking up the rest from reference TRBV7-2 and TRBJ2-3 gives the full variable domain: GAGVSQSPSNKVTEKGKDVELRCDPISGHTALYWYRQSLGQGLEFLIYFQGNSAPDKSGLPSDRFSAERTGGSVSTLTIQRTQQEDSAVYLCASSLVLPTSTDTQYFGPGTRLTVL.

The V and J genes are TRBV6-2 or TRBV6-3 and TRBJ2-1; D possibly corresponds to TRBD1 (6 bases). Trimming stripped 2 bases from V and 4 bases from J, with 12 bases between. CDR1 is MNHEY and CDR2 is SVGEGT in the germline V gene. CDR3 length: 15 amino acids. Written as DNA, the CDR3 is TGTGCCAGCAGTTACGTGGGACACCAGTACAATGAGCAGTTCTTC. Its translation is CASSYVGHQYNEQFF.

This clonotype appeared many times. V and J are TRBV7-2 and TRBJ2-7; 7 nucleotides line up with TRBD2. V gave up 6 bases and J gave up 2 bases; unmatched junction bases: 7. Germline loops: CDR1 SGHTA, CDR2 FQGNSA. The CDR3 has 14 residues. The CDR3 DNA sequence: TGTGCCAGCAGTCTGGGGGAGGGCCCCTACGAGCAGTACTTC. Encoded protein: CASSLGEGPYEQYF.

Many counts were recorded for this clonotype. The chain couples TRBV5-1 to TRBJ2-5, with D possibly being TRBD2 (6 bases). Deletions cut 0 bases from V and 6 bases from J, with 12 bases between. The CDR3 is 14 residues long. Germline loops: CDR1 SGHRS, CDR2 YFSETQ. CDR3 residues: CASSLDPGVKTQYF. CDR3 coding DNA: TGCGCCAGCAGCTTGGATCCGGGGGTGAAGACCCAGTACTTC.

On this clonotype: Relative to the germline gene, one junction end is altered; a read error may explain this. The chain combines TRBV5-1 with TRBJ1-1; D is unresolved. Germline V gene data show CDR1 as SGHRS and CDR2 as YFSETQ. The CDR3 spans 13 residues. CDR3 DNA sequence: TGTGCCAGCAGCTTAGCCCCAGCCGGTGAAGCTTTCTTT. This gives the protein CASSLAPAGEAFF.

This clonotype was counted only a few times. The CDR3 region is CASKANTEAFF. In DNA form, the CDR3 reads TGCGCCAGCAAGGCGAACACTGAAGCTTTCTTT. The rearrangement links TRBV5-1 to TRBJ1-1; D ambiguous. V was shortened by 6 bases and J by 1 base, with 4 bases between the two germline ends. Germline CDR1 is SGHRS and CDR2 is YFSETQ. This CDR3 region has 11 residues.

This CDR3 reads CASATLAGGWNEQFF. As DNA, the CDR3 is TGTGCCAGCGCAACACTAGCGGGAGGGTGGAATGAGCAGTTCTTC. The chain couples TRBV27 to TRBJ2-1; TRBD2 agrees at 13 bases. V shed 8 bases and J 7 bases; nucleotides not matched to a gene: 8. This CDR3 has 15 residues. Germline CDR1 MNHEY, CDR2 SMNVEV (reference sequence).

By sample share, this clonotype is medium-sized. CDR3 residues: CASSIGKGMRPYSNQPQHF. CDR3 in DNA: TGTGCCAGTAGTATAGGTAAGGGAATGCGCCCTTATAGCAATCAGCCCCAGCATTTT. The chain couples TRBV19 to TRBJ1-5; no firm D call. The germline gives CDR1 LNHDA, CDR2 SQIVND (reference sequence). CDR3 length equals 19 residues. Trimming removed 1 base from V and 0 bases from J, with 19 bases in between. Full variable domain (outside the CDR3, taken from reference TRBV19 and TRBJ1-5): DGGITQSPKYLFRKEGQNVTLSCEQNLNHDAMYWYRQDPGQGLRLIYYSQIVNDFQKGDIAEGYSVSREKKESFPLTVTSAQKNPTAFYLCASSIGKGMRPYSNQPQHFGDGTRLSIL.

This clonotype was seen a handful of times. The chain uses TRBV20-1 and TRBJ2-2, with 7 bases matching TRBD2. V was pared by 1 base and J by 2 bases, with 10 bases of the junction left unmatched. The CDR3 runs 17 residues. The germline gives CDR1 DFQATT, CDR2 SNEGSKA (reference sequence). DNA for the CDR3: TGCAGTGCTAGAGTCGGTGGTCTAGCGGTTAACACCGGGGAGCTGTTTTTT. It is translated as CSARVGGLAVNTGELFF.

V gene TRBV4-1 combines with J gene TRBJ1-3; D is possibly TRBD1 (5 bases). Germline loops: CDR1 MGHRA, CDR2 YSYEKL. Trimming left V 0 bases short and J 5 bases short, with 11 bases between. CDR3 length equals 15 residues. The CDR3 DNA follows: TGCGCCAGCAGCCAAGATCAGCGGGGGAGAAACACCATATATTTT. Its translation: CASSQDQRGRNTIYF.

There are many counts of this clonotype. The chain is built from TRBV4-3 and TRBJ2-1, with 14 bases lining up with TRBD2. The junction had 3 bases not matched to a gene; V was cut back by 4 bases and J by 4 bases. This CDR3 is 16 amino acids long. The V gene's germline CDR1 is LGHNA and CDR2 YSLEER. CDR3 DNA: TGCGCCAGCAGCCCCGGGACTAGCGGGAGTTACAATGAGCAGTTCTTC. Protein product: CASSPGTSGSYNEQFF.

This clonotype has at least ten counts. V gene TRBV25-1 combines with J gene TRBJ1-1, with D possibly TRBD1 on 6 matching bases. The CDR3 loop spans 12 amino acids. In germline, CDR1 is MGHDK, CDR2 SYGVNS. Trimming left V 8 bases short and J 11 bases short, with 18 bases between. The CDR3 region is CASGGTSSGAFF. DNA for the CDR3: TGTGCCAGCGGAGGGACATCTTCGGGGGCTTTCTTT. Using reference TRBV25-1 and TRBJ1-1 for the parts outside the CDR3, the full variable domain is EADIYQTPRYLVIGTGKKITLECSQTMGHDKMYWYQQDPGMELHLIHYSYGVNSTEKGDLSSESTVSRIRTEHFPLTLESARPSHTSQYLCASGGTSSGAFFGQGTRLTVV.

The rearrangement joins TRBV29-1 to TRBJ1-3, with D perhaps matching TRBD1 (5 bases). The CDR3 has 14 residues. V was pared by 8 bases and J by 4 bases, with 18 bases between. Per the germline V gene, CDR1 is SQVTM and CDR2 is ANQGSEA. The CDR3 DNA is TGCAGCCCCTCTCGAGGGACTACCGGAAACACCATATATTTT. This gives the protein CSPSRGTTGNTIYF.

In its sample, this clonotype was seen many times. The rearrangement uses TRBV11-2 and TRBJ2-5, with D perhaps assigned TRBD1 or TRBD2 (5 bases each). Germline CDR1 and CDR2: SGHAT and FQNNGV. This CDR3 comprises 14 residues. Trimming took off 5 bases at V and 2 bases at J, with 12 bases between the two ends. The DNA of the CDR3 is TGTGCCAGCAGCCCCCGGGGCGGGCAAGAGACCCAGTACTTC. This codes for CASSPRGGQETQYF.

In its sample, this clonotype was seen many times. The chain links TRBV18 to TRBJ2-1, with D possibly TRBD1 on 6 matching bases. Germline-derived CDR1 and CDR2 are KGHSH and LQKENI. The CDR3 is 14 residues long. Trimming removed 5 bases from V and 0 bases from J, with 8 bases in between. The CDR3 DNA sequence: TGTGCCAGCTCAGGGGGCCCCTCCTACAATGAGCAGTTCTTC. Amino acids: CASSGGPSYNEQFF.

This clonotype occurred many times. This rearrangement joins TRBV6-5 to TRBJ2-1; D not certain. Germline lookup yields CDR1 MNHEY and CDR2 SVGAGI. The CDR3 has 15 amino acids. V shed 3 bases and J shed 5 bases, with 14 bases lying between them. The DNA for the CDR3 is TGTGCCAGCAGTTATCTAATGGGCAGGAACAATGAGCAGTTCTTC. It is translated as CASSYLMGRNNEQFF.

This chain links TRBV7-9 with TRBJ2-1; 11 bases are a match to TRBD2. Germline trimming cut 4 bases from V and 3 bases from J; bases unmatched to any gene: 5. The V gene's germline CDR1 is SEHNR and CDR2 FQNEAQ (reference sequence). This CDR3 is built from 16 residues. The CDR3 sequence is CASSSETSGIYNEQFF. The CDR3 region has the DNA TGTGCCAGCAGCTCAGAGACTAGCGGGATCTACAATGAGCAGTTCTTC.

CDR3 coding DNA: TGTGCCAGCAGGTCTCTAGCGGGAGACTACAATGAGCAGTTCTTC. It specifies CASRSLAGDYNEQFF. The rearrangement links TRBV7-8 to TRBJ2-1; 10 nucleotides line up with TRBD2. This CDR3 contains 15 residues. Germline loops: CDR1 SGHVS, CDR2 FQNEAQ. The ends lost 6 bases at V and 3 bases at J; junction bases unmatched: 5.

This clonotype has a count of ten or more. The chain carries TRBV12-3 or TRBV12-4 and TRBJ2-1; D perhaps matches TRBD1 (6 bases). The CDR3 spans 16 residues. V dropped 3 bases and J dropped 5 bases, with 17 bases sitting between them. CDR3 sequence: CASSFSQGHGNNEQFF. The CDR3 DNA sequence: TGTGCCAGCAGTTTCTCTCAGGGGCACGGTAACAATGAGCAGTTCTTC.

This clonotype was detected many times. Here the CDR3 reads CASGSGMVNEQFF. CDR3 nucleotide sequence: TGTGCTAGTGGTTCGGGGATGGTGAATGAGCAGTTCTTC. The chain has TRBV12-5 and TRBJ2-1, with D possibly being TRBD2 (5 bases). The V end was cut by 4 bases, the J end by 7 bases, with 11 bases between. This CDR3 region has 13 residues. CDR1 is LGHNT, CDR2 FRNRAP, per germline.

This clonotype was seen a handful of times. The J gene is TRBJ1-1, the V gene TRBV7-9, with 8 nucleotides matching TRBD1. Unmatched junction bases numbered 6, after V lost 6 bases and J lost 0 bases. Germline CDR1 reads SEHNR; CDR2 reads FQNEAQ (reference sequence). CDR3 length: 15 residues. The CDR3 bases are TGTGCCAGCAGGGGAACGGACAGGGTGAACACTGAAGCTTTCTTT. It specifies CASRGTDRVNTEAFF. Using reference TRBV7-9 and TRBJ1-1 for the parts outside the CDR3, the full variable domain is DTGVSQNPRHKITKRGQNVTFRCDPISEHNRLYWYRQTLGQGPEFLTYFQNEAQLEKSRLLSDRFSAERPKGSFSTLEIQRTEQGDSAMYLCASRGTDRVNTEAFFGQGTRLTVV.

Only a few counts were recorded for this clonotype. The rearrangement joins TRBV5-1 to TRBJ1-1; D remains unclear. Germline loops: CDR1 SGHRS, CDR2 YFSETQ. The CDR3 spans 14 residues. Trimming shortened V by 1 base and J by 5 bases, and 12 bases separated the two germline ends. CDR3 DNA: TGCGCCAGCAGCTTGCCTTCACATGGAACTGAAGCTTTCTTT. Translation gives CASSLPSHGTEAFF. The variable domain in full, completed from reference TRBV5-1 and TRBJ1-1, reads KAGVTQTPRYLIKTRGQQVTLSCSPISGHRSVSWYQQTPGQGLQFLFEYFSETQRNKGNFPGRFSGRQFSNSRSEMNVSTLELGDSALYLCASSLPSHGTEAFFGQGTRLTVV.

This clonotype was seen repeatedly, ten times or more. This chain joins TRBV20-1 and TRBJ2-3, with a weak D call TRBD2 (5 bases). This CDR3 is built from 12 residues. Germline V gene data show CDR1 as DFQATT and CDR2 as SNEGSKA (reference sequence). V was cut by 6 bases and J by 9 bases, with 16 bases left in between. The CDR3 bases are TGCAGTGCCTCTGGACTGAAGCGGACGCAGTATTTT. It codes for CSASGLKRTQYF.

This clonotype turned up a few times. The chain has TRBV20-1 and TRBJ1-5, with a possible D match to TRBD1 (6 bases). CDR1 and CDR2 (germline): DFQATT, SNEGSKA (reference sequence). This CDR3 spans 12 amino acids. The germline V and J ends were trimmed by 2 bases and 4 bases, with 6 bases remaining between them. The CDR3 nucleotides read TGCAGTGCTAGAACAGGGAATCAGCCCCAGCATTTT. It yields the protein CSARTGNQPQHF.

This clonotype was counted a few times. The chain joins TRBV20-1 to TRBJ1-1; D gene unclear. The CDR3 loop spans 13 amino acids. Germline CDR1 reads DFQATT; CDR2 reads SNEGSKA (reference sequence). The V end lost 0 bases, the J end lost 4 bases, and 9 bases lay between the germline ends. CDR3 region: CSARDHRGTEAFF. The CDR3 nucleotides read TGCAGTGCTAGAGATCATCGAGGCACTGAAGCTTTCTTT.

This clonotype turned up a few times. The gene calls are TRBV5-4 and TRBJ2-7; maybe TRBD2 (6 bases). V shed 1 base and J shed 7 bases, with 6 bases lying between them. Germline-derived CDR1 and CDR2 are SGHNT and YYREEE (reference sequence). The CDR3 covers 11 residues. CDR3 sequence: CASSLRGEQYF. The CDR3 nucleotides are TGTGCCAGCAGCTTGCGGGGGGAGCAGTACTTC. Filled out from reference TRBV5-4 and TRBJ2-7, the complete variable domain reads ETGVTQSPTHLIKTRGQQVTLRCSSQSGHNTVSWYQQALGQGPQFIFQYYREEENGRGNFPPRFSGLQFPNYSSELNVNALELDDSALYLCASSLRGEQYFGPGTRLTVT.

This clonotype has a count of ten or more. The chain has TRBV25-1 and TRBJ2-1; 11 bases fit TRBD2. Germline V CDR1 and CDR2: MGHDK, SYGVNS. V was clipped by 4 bases and J by 8 bases; unmatched bases: 13. This CDR3 has 17 residues. The chain's CDR3 is CASSGGETSGSKYEQFF. CDR3 nucleotides: TGTGCCAGCAGTGGAGGGGAAACTAGCGGGAGTAAATATGAGCAGTTCTTC.